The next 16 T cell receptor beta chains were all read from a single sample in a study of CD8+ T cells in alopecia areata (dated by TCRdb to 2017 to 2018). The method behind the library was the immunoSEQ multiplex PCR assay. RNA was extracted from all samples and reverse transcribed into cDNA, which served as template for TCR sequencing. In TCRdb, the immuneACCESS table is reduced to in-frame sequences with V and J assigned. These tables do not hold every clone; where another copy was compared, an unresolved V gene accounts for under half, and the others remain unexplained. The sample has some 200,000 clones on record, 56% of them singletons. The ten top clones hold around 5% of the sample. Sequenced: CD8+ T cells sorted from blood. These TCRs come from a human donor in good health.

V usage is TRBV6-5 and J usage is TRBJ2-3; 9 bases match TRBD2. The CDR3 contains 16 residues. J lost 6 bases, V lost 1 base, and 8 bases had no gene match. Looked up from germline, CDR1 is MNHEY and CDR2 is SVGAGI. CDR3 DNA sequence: TGTGCCAGCAGTTACTTGCGGGGGGGAGATGGGGATACGCAGTATTTT. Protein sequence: CASSYLRGGDGDTQYF.

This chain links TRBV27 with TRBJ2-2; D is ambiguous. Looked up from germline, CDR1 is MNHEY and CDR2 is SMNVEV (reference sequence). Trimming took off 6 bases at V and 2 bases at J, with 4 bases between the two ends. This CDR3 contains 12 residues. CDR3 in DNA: TGTGCCAGCAGAGAAAACACCGGGGAGCTGTTTTTT. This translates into CASRENTGELFF.

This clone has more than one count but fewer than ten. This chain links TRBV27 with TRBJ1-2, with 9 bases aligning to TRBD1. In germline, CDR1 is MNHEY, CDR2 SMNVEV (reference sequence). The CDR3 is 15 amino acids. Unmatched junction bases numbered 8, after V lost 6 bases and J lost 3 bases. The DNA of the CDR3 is TGTGCCAGCAGCACCGGGACAGGGAACCACTATGGCTACACCTTC. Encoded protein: CASSTGTGNHYGYTF.

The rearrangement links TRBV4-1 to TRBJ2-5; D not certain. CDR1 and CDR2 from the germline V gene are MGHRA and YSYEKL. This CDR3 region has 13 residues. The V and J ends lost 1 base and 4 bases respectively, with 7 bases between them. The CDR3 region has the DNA TGCGCCAGCAGCCAAGGTGGGGTAGAGACCCAGTACTTC. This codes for CASSQGGVETQYF.

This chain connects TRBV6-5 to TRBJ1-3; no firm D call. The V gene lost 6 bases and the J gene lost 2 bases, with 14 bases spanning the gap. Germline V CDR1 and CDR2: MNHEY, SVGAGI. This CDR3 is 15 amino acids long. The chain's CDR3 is CASSPTGYAGNTIYF. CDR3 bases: TGTGCCAGCAGCCCGACCGGGTACGCTGGAAACACCATATATTTT.

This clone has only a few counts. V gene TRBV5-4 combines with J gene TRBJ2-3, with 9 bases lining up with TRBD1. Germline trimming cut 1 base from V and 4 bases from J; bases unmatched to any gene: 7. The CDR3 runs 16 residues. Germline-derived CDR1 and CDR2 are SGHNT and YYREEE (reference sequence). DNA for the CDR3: TGTGCCAGCAGCTTGACAGGACAGGGGACCGCAGATACGCAGTATTTT. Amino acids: CASSLTGQGTADTQYF.

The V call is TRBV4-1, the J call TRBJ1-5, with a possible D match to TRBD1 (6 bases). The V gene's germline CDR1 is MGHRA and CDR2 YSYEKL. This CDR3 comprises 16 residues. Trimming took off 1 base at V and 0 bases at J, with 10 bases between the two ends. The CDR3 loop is CASSQGRGYSNQPQHF. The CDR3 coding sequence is TGCGCCAGCAGCCAAGGCAGGGGTTATAGCAATCAGCCCCAGCATTTT.

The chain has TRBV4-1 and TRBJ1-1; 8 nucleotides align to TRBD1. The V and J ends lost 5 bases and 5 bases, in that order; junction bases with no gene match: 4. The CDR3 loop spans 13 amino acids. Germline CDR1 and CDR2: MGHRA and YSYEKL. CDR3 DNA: TGCGCCAGCAGCACAAGACAGGGGACTGAAGCTTTCTTT. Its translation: CASSTRQGTEAFF.

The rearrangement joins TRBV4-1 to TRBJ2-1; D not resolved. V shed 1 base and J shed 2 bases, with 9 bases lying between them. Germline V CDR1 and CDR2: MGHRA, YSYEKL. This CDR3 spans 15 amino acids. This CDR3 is CASSQGPDPYNEQFF. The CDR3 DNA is TGCGCCAGCAGCCAAGGACCCGACCCCTACAATGAGCAGTTCTTC.

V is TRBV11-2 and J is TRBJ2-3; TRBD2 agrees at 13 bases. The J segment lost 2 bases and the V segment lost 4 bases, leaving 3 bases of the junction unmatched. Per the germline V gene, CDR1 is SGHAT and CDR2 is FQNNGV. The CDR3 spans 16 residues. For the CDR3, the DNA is TGTGCCAGCAGCTCGACTAGCGGGGGGATCACAGATACGCAGTATTTT. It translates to CASSSTSGGITDTQYF.

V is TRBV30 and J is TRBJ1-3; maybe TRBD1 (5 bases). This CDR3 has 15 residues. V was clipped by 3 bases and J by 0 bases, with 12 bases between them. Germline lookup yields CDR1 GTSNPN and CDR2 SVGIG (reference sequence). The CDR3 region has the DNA TGTGCCTGGAGCGGCGGGACCTCCTCTGGAAACACCATATATTTT. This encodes CAWSGGTSSGNTIYF.

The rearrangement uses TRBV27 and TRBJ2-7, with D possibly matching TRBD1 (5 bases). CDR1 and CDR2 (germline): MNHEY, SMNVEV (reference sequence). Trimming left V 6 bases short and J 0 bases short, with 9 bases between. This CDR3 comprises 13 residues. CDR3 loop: CASRLTASYEQYF. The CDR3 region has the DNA TGTGCCAGCAGGTTGACAGCCTCCTACGAGCAGTACTTC.

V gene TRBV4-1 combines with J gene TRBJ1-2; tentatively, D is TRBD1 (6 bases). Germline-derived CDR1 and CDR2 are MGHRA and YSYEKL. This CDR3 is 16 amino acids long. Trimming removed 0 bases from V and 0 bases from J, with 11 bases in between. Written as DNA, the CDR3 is TGCGCCAGCAGCCAAGATCGGGACACCGCTAACTATGGCTACACCTTC. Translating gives CASSQDRDTANYGYTF.

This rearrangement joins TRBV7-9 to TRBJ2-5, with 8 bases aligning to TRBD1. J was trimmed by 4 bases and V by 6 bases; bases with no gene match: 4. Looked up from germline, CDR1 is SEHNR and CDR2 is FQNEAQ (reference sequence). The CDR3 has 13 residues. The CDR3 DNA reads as TGTGCCAGCAGTCCCGGGACAGGAGAGACCCAGTACTTC. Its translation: CASSPGTGETQYF.

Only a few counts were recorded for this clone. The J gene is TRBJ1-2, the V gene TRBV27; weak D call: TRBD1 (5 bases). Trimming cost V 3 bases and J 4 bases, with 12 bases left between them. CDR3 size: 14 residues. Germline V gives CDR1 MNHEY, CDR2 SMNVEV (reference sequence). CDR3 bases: TGTGCCAGCAGTTTTGGGGCAGGGAGCTATGGCTACACCTTC. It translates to CASSFGAGSYGYTF.

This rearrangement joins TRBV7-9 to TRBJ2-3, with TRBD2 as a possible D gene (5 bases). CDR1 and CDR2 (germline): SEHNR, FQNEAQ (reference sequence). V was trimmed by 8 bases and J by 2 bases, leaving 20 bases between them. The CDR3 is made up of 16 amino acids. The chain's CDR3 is CASEDSSTRATDTQYF. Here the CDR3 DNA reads TGTGCCAGCGAAGACTCATCCACGAGGGCCACAGATACGCAGTATTTT. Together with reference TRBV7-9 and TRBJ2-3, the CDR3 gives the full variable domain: DTGVSQNPRHKITKRGQNVTFRCDPISEHNRLYWYRQTLGQGPEFLTYFQNEAQLEKSRLLSDRFSAERPKGSFSTLEIQRTEQGDSAMYLCASEDSSTRATDTQYFGPGTRLTVL.